The 24 T cell receptor beta chains reported below all come from one sample, sequenced in a study of radiation and T cells in renal cell carcinoma. Libraries were prepared by immunoSEQ multiplex PCR; TCRdb keeps only in-frame clonotypes and omits some of them. The table has more than 10,000 clones, about 65% seen once; the top ten hold around a fifth. Treatment denoted: treatment-naive control, cytoreductive nephrectomy. The source material was tumor tissue, sampled from a patient whose treatment was nephrectomy without radiotherapy. These receptors all stem from an elderly woman with renal cell carcinoma.

The V and J genes are TRBV7-2 and TRBJ2-7; D is unclear. V dropped 0 bases and J dropped 0 bases, with 9 bases sitting between them. Germline CDR1 is SGHTA and CDR2 is FQGNSA. This CDR3 has 15 residues. The chain's CDR3 is CASSLAIGSSYEQYV. DNA for the CDR3: TGTGCCAGCAGCTTAGCGATTGGCAGCTCCTACGAGCAGTACGTC.

A few counts support this clone. The rearrangement links TRBV10-3 to TRBJ1-1, with TRBD1 as a possible D gene (5 bases). This CDR3 spans 13 amino acids. Deletions cut 5 bases from V and 2 bases from J, with 9 bases between. From germline, CDR1 is ENHRY and CDR2 SYGVKD. Here the CDR3 DNA reads TGTGCCATCAGTATGACAGATAACACTGAAGCTTTCTTT. Protein sequence: CAISMTDNTEAFF.

V and J are TRBV12-5 and TRBJ1-1, with a tentative D call TRBD1 (5 bases). Germline-derived CDR1 and CDR2 are LGHNT and FRNRAP. CDR3 length: 14 amino acids. Trimming removed 6 bases at V and 0 bases at J, with 11 bases between. The CDR3 DNA reads as TGTGCTAGTGGCCAGGGACGGATGAACACTGAAGCTTTCTTT. This encodes CASGQGRMNTEAFF. Full variable domain (remainder filled in from reference TRBV12-5 and TRBJ1-1): DARVTQTPRHKVTEMGQEVTMRCQPILGHNTVFWYRQTMMQGLELLAYFRNRAPLDDSGMPKDRFSAEMPDATLATLKIQPSEPRDSAVYFCASGQGRMNTEAFFGQGTRLTVV.

The chain carries TRBV2 and TRBJ2-4, with TRBD1 matching over 7 bases. Per the germline V gene, CDR1 is SNHLY and CDR2 is FYNNEI. CDR3 length: 15 amino acids. J lost 6 bases, V lost 2 bases, and 7 bases had no gene match. The chain's CDR3 is CASSEQGQNLNIQYF. Written as DNA, the CDR3 is TGTGCCAGCAGTGAACAGGGACAGAACTTAAACATTCAGTACTTC.

The V call is TRBV7-9, the J call TRBJ1-1; D is unresolved. The CDR3 covers 15 residues. Germline V gene sequence: CDR1 SEHNR, CDR2 FQNEAQ (reference sequence). V was shortened by 2 bases and J by 1 base, with 11 bases between the two germline ends. CDR3 residues: CASSLSSWANTEAFF. The CDR3 DNA follows: TGTGCCAGCAGCTTAAGCAGCTGGGCGAACACTGAAGCTTTCTTT.

In DNA, the CDR3 is TGTGCCAGCAGCGACCAGGTATCCTATGGCTACACCTTC. It specifies CASSDQVSYGYTF. This chain links TRBV11-1 with TRBJ1-2; D is uncertain. Germline loops: CDR1 SGHAT, CDR2 FQDESV (reference sequence). Trimming pared 5 bases from V and 4 bases from J, leaving 11 bases between. The CDR3 has 13 residues.

The chain joins TRBV7-9 to TRBJ2-1; the D is unclear. V was clipped by 6 bases and J by 13 bases, with 13 bases between them. The CDR3 has 11 amino acids. Germline V gene data show CDR1 as SEHNR and CDR2 as FQNEAQ (reference sequence). CDR3 region: CASRAEGHQFF. The CDR3 bases are TGTGCCAGCAGAGCAGAAGGCCATCAGTTCTTC.

This sequence joins TRBV7-2 and TRBJ1-2; no reliable D call. With 3 bases removed from V and 10 bases from J, the gap between germline ends came to 12 bases. CDR1 SGHTA and CDR2 FQGNSA come from the germline V gene. The CDR3 is 12 amino acids. CDR3: CASSFTDGVYTF. The CDR3 bases are TGTGCCAGCAGCTTCACCGACGGAGTCTACACCTTC. Combining the CDR3 with reference TRBV7-2 and TRBJ1-2 gives the whole variable domain GAGVSQSPSNKVTEKGKDVELRCDPISGHTALYWYRQSLGQGLEFLIYFQGNSAPDKSGLPSDRFSAERTGGSVSTLTIQRTQQEDSAVYLCASSFTDGVYTFGSGTRLTVV.

This clone was recorded once. The chain's CDR3 is CASSSPPGTGANVLTF. CDR3 in DNA: TGTGCCAGCAGTAGCCCCCCGGGGACTGGGGCCAACGTCCTGACTTTC. The V and J genes are TRBV6-6 and TRBJ2-6; a weak D match, TRBD2 (5 bases). Germline lookup yields CDR1 MNHNY and CDR2 SVGAGI (reference sequence). The CDR3 totals 16 residues. With 5 bases removed from V and 2 bases from J, the gap between germline ends came to 13 bases.

The chain carries TRBV6-6 and TRBJ1-2; 7 bases are shared with TRBD1. Germline V gene sequence: CDR1 MNHNY, CDR2 SVGAGI (reference sequence). V was pared by 6 bases and J by 4 bases, with 11 bases of the junction left unmatched. This CDR3 has 15 amino acids. The CDR3 DNA is TGTGCCAGCAGCCTCGGGGGGCAGGGGGGCTATGGCTACACCTTC. It encodes CASSLGGQGGYGYTF.

V is TRBV5-1 and J is TRBJ1-4, with 8 bases lining up with TRBD1. The CDR3 totals 14 residues. The germline V gene encodes CDR1 SGHRS and CDR2 YFSETQ. After removal of 3 bases from V and 8 bases from J, the junction contained 6 bases not matched to a gene. This CDR3 reads CASSYGQGGEKLFF. The CDR3 DNA reads as TGCGCCAGCAGCTACGGACAGGGAGGAGAAAAACTGTTTTTT.

This clone was detected a few times. The V and J genes are TRBV5-4 and TRBJ1-1; TRBD1 is a possible D gene (5 bases). V was shortened by 0 bases and J by 5 bases, with 14 bases between the two germline ends. Germline assignment: CDR1 SGHNT and CDR2 YYREEE (reference sequence). CDR3 length: 15 residues. The CDR3 here is CASSLGGEVKTEAFF. The CDR3 DNA reads TGTGCCAGCAGCTTGGGAGGGGAGGTTAAGACTGAAGCTTTCTTT.

This clone was seen just once. The chain carries TRBV5-6 and TRBJ1-5; D is unresolved. This CDR3 is 17 amino acids long. The ends were cut back, 5 bases at V and 3 bases at J, with 21 bases in the middle. CDR1 is SGHDT and CDR2 is YYEEEE in the germline V gene. The CDR3 region is CASSSGLGWSDNQPQHF. Here the CDR3 DNA reads TGTGCCAGCAGTTCTGGTTTGGGGTGGTCGGACAATCAGCCCCAGCATTTT.

V usage is TRBV2 and J usage is TRBJ1-2; no clear D gene. Germline V gene lookup returns CDR1 SNHLY and CDR2 FYNNEI. The CDR3 runs 14 residues. Trimming took off 3 bases at V and 4 bases at J, with 12 bases between the two ends. In nucleotides, the CDR3 is TGTGCCAGCAGTGATTGGCCCCACGGCTATGGCTACACCTTC. Translating it yields CASSDWPHGYGYTF. The full variable domain, with the rest looked up from reference TRBV2 and TRBJ1-2, is EPEVTQTPSHQVTQMGQEVILRCVPISNHLYFYWYRQILGQKVEFLVSFYNNEISEKSEIFDDQFSVERPDGSNFTLKIRSTKLEDSAMYFCASSDWPHGYGYTFGSGTRLTVV.

This clone was counted once. The DNA of the CDR3 is TGTGCCAGCAGTTTTCGGCAGGGGGTAGTTGGCGGGGAGCTGTTTTTT. Translated, it gives CASSFRQGVVGGELFF. J is TRBJ2-2 and V is TRBV27; 7 bases map to TRBD1. Germline V gene lookup returns CDR1 MNHEY and CDR2 SMNVEV (reference sequence). CDR3 length: 16 residues. The V segment lost 3 bases and the J segment 7 bases; nucleotides outside the gene matches: 11.

The V gene is TRBV27, the J gene TRBJ1-5; D ambiguous. The CDR3 sequence is 14 residues long. Trimming removed 6 bases at V and 6 bases at J, with 15 bases between. Germline CDR1 MNHEY, CDR2 SMNVEV (reference sequence). The CDR3 region is CASRPHGEGQPQHF. In nucleotides, the CDR3 is TGTGCCAGCAGGCCACACGGGGAGGGTCAGCCCCAGCATTTT.

The chain uses TRBV18 and TRBJ1-2, with D maybe TRBD1 (6 bases). Trimming stripped 2 bases from V and 8 bases from J, with 15 bases between. Germline V gene sequence: CDR1 KGHSH, CDR2 LQKENI. The CDR3 runs to 14 residues. For the CDR3, the DNA is TGTGCCAGCTCACCAGACTCGGGGGCAGGAGGCTACACCTTC. Its translation: CASSPDSGAGGYTF.

This chain links TRBV5-1 with TRBJ1-2; 7 bases line up with TRBD1. The ends lost 7 bases at V and 6 bases at J; junction bases unmatched: 15. Germline V CDR1 and CDR2: SGHRS, YFSETQ. This CDR3 spans 15 amino acids. The CDR3 protein is CASQPFPTGQNGYTF. The CDR3 nucleotides are TGCGCCAGCCAACCATTTCCGACAGGGCAGAATGGCTACACCTTC.

This chain connects TRBV6-1 to TRBJ1-5; tentative D call: TRBD1 (6 bases). Per the germline V gene, CDR1 is MNHNS and CDR2 is SASEGT. CDR3 size: 14 residues. V lost 7 bases, J lost 1 base, and 11 bases lay in between. CDR3 nucleotide sequence: TGTGCCAGCAACCCAACAGGGAGCAATCAGCCCCAGCATTTT. Translating gives CASNPTGSNQPQHF.

This chain uses TRBV9 with TRBJ1-1; 9 bases agree with TRBD1. CDR1 SGDLS and CDR2 YYNGEE come from the germline V gene. V lost 4 bases, J lost 7 bases, and 5 bases stayed unmatched. This CDR3 comprises 13 residues. DNA for the CDR3: TGTGCCAGCAGCACAGGGGGCTTGAGTGAAGCTTTCTTT. Its translation is CASSTGGLSEAFF. Full variable domain (outside the CDR3, taken from reference TRBV9 and TRBJ1-1): DSGVTQTPKHLITATGQRVTLRCSPRSGDLSVYWYQQSLDQGLQFLIQYYNGEERAKGNILERFSAQQFPDLHSELNLSSLELGDSALYFCASSTGGLSEAFFGQGTRLTVV.

The chain combines TRBV5-4 with TRBJ2-5; D is tentatively TRBD1 or TRBD2 (5 bases each). The CDR3 contains 12 residues. CDR1 and CDR2 (germline): SGHNT, YYREEE (reference sequence). V lost 4 bases to trimming and J lost 5 bases, with 9 bases between them. CDR3 bases: TGTGCCAGCAGCAATTGGGGGGAGACCCAGTACTTC. Its protein is CASSNWGETQYF.

This clone was recorded once. The gene calls are TRBV29-1 and TRBJ1-1; no clear D. V was clipped by 4 bases and J by 0 bases, with 9 bases between them. Per the germline V gene, CDR1 is SQVTM and CDR2 is ANQGSEA. The CDR3 contains 13 residues. The CDR3 DNA reads as TGCAGCGTTGGCGGTTATATGAACACTGAAGCTTTCTTT. This sequence encodes CSVGGYMNTEAFF.

This clone is deemed medium-sized. The rearrangement uses TRBV9 and TRBJ2-3; D call uncertain. The CDR3 totals 14 residues. V lost 6 bases, J lost 5 bases, and 16 bases lay in between. The germline V gene has CDR1 SGDLS and CDR2 YYNGEE. The CDR3 loop is CASTLRPQGDTQYF. The CDR3 DNA reads as TGTGCCAGCACCCTTAGGCCCCAAGGAGATACGCAGTATTTT.

CDR3 coding DNA: TGTGCCATCAACCGATGGTGGGGGATCTATGGCTACACCTTC. Its translation: CAINRWWGIYGYTF. The genes are TRBV10-3 and TRBJ1-2, with D maybe TRBD1 (5 bases). V lost 7 bases and J 4 bases, leaving 16 bases between the germline ends. CDR1 ENHRY and CDR2 SYGVKD come from the germline V gene. CDR3 size: 14 residues.